This entry is about one T cell receptor beta chain. Using immunoSEQ multiplex PCR, the repertoire was profiled, and TCRdb retains in-frame clones only, with some absent. Of about 110,000 clones detected, around 80% appear once; the ten largest clones hold approximately 0.75%. These data originate in a study of blood T cell repertoires in COVID-19. CDR1 and CDR2 (germline): DFQATT, SNEGSKA (reference sequence). V was cut by 0 bases and J by 11 bases, with 10 bases left in between. CDR3 length equals 11 residues. This sequence was found in a woman aged 70-85 years with acute or convalescent COVID-19. The V gene is TRBV20-1, the J gene TRBJ1-1; D is perhaps TRBD1 (6 bases). Sequenced material: peripheral blood. CDR3 in DNA: TGCAGTGCTAGAGATCAGGGGACGGCTTTCTTT. Its protein is CSARDQGTAFF.